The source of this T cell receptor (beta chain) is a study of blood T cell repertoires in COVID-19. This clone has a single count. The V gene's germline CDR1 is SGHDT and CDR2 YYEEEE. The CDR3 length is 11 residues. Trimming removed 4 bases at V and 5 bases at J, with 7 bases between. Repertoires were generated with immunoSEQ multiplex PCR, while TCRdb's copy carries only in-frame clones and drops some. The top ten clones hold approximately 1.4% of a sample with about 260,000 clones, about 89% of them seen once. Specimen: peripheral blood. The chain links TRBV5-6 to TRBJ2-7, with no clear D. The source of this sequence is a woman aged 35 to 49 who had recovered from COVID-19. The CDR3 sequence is CASSLYHEQYF. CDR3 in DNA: TGTGCCAGCAGCCTGTATCACGAGCAGTACTTC.